A single sample is the source of the 6 T cell receptor beta chains below, sequenced in a study of cytomegalovirus exposure and HLA in healthy donors. PCR used 60 Vbeta primers and 13 Jbeta primers. Here immunoSEQ multiplex PCR was the method, and the copy in TCRdb shows in-frame clones only, minus some. The table lists tens of thousands of clones, 75% of them singletons. Sequencing was performed on PBMCs. The receptors come from a man aged 40-49 years in good health and CMV-seronegative.

CDR3 nucleotide sequence: TGCGCCAGCAGCCAAGGTCGAGGCGGTACGCAGTATTTT. Its protein product is CASSQGRGGTQYF. The V call is TRBV4-1, the J call TRBJ2-3; no firm D call. The CDR3 sequence is 13 residues long. Looked up from germline, CDR1 is MGHRA and CDR2 is YSYEKL. With 1 base removed from V and 8 bases from J, the gap between germline ends came to 10 bases.

The chain recombines TRBV15 with TRBJ2-5; a possible D gene is TRBD2 (6 bases). Trimming left V 2 bases short and J 3 bases short, with 16 bases between. CDR1 LNHNV and CDR2 YYDKDF come from the germline V gene (reference sequence). The CDR3 runs 16 residues. The CDR3 reads CATSRSNGGGEETQYF. CDR3 coding DNA: TGTGCCACCAGCAGAAGCAACGGGGGTGGGGAAGAGACCCAGTACTTC. Complete variable domain (other parts from reference TRBV15 and TRBJ2-5): DAMVIQNPRYQVTQFGKPVTLSCSQTLNHNVMYWYQQKSSQAPKLLFHYYDKDFNNEADTPDNFQSRRPNTSFCFLDIRSPGLGDTAMYLCATSRSNGGGEETQYFGPGTRLLVL.

The V call is TRBV5-4, the J call TRBJ1-1; TRBD1 matches at 9 bases. This CDR3 comprises 16 residues. Per the germline V gene, CDR1 is SGHNT and CDR2 is YYREEE (reference sequence). The trim removed 2 bases at V and 1 base at J, leaving 6 bases unmatched. The CDR3 bases are TGTGCCAGCAGCTTACAGGGGGCAGTTTCGAACACTGAAGCTTTCTTT. This gives the protein CASSLQGAVSNTEAFF.

The V call is TRBV19, the J call TRBJ1-5; TRBD1 aligns across 7 bases. V dropped 3 bases and J dropped 6; count of bases not matched to a gene: 5. The CDR3 length is 14 residues. The germline V gene encodes CDR1 LNHDA and CDR2 SQIVND (reference sequence). CDR3 residues: CASSMGDSSQPQHF. The DNA for the CDR3 is TGTGCCAGTAGTATGGGGGACAGTAGTCAGCCCCAGCATTTT.

The chain carries TRBV10-3 and TRBJ1-2, with 7 bases aligning to TRBD1. Germline V lookup: CDR1 ENHRY, CDR2 SYGVKD. V lost 6 bases to trimming and J lost 4 bases; unmatched junction nucleotides: 8. This CDR3 has 14 residues. Here the CDR3 reads CAIRGQTTAYGYTF. CDR3 in DNA: TGTGCCATCAGGGGACAGACAACCGCCTATGGCTACACCTTC.

This rearrangement joins TRBV7-8 to TRBJ1-5; 7 positions match TRBD1. Trimming removed 6 bases from V and 3 bases from J; junction bases left unmatched: 11. The CDR3 consists of 16 residues. The germline V gene encodes CDR1 SGHVS and CDR2 FQNEAQ. The CDR3 coding sequence is TGTGCCAGCAGTTCCACCAGGACAGGTTTCAATCAGCCCCAGCATTTT. It encodes CASSSTRTGFNQPQHF.